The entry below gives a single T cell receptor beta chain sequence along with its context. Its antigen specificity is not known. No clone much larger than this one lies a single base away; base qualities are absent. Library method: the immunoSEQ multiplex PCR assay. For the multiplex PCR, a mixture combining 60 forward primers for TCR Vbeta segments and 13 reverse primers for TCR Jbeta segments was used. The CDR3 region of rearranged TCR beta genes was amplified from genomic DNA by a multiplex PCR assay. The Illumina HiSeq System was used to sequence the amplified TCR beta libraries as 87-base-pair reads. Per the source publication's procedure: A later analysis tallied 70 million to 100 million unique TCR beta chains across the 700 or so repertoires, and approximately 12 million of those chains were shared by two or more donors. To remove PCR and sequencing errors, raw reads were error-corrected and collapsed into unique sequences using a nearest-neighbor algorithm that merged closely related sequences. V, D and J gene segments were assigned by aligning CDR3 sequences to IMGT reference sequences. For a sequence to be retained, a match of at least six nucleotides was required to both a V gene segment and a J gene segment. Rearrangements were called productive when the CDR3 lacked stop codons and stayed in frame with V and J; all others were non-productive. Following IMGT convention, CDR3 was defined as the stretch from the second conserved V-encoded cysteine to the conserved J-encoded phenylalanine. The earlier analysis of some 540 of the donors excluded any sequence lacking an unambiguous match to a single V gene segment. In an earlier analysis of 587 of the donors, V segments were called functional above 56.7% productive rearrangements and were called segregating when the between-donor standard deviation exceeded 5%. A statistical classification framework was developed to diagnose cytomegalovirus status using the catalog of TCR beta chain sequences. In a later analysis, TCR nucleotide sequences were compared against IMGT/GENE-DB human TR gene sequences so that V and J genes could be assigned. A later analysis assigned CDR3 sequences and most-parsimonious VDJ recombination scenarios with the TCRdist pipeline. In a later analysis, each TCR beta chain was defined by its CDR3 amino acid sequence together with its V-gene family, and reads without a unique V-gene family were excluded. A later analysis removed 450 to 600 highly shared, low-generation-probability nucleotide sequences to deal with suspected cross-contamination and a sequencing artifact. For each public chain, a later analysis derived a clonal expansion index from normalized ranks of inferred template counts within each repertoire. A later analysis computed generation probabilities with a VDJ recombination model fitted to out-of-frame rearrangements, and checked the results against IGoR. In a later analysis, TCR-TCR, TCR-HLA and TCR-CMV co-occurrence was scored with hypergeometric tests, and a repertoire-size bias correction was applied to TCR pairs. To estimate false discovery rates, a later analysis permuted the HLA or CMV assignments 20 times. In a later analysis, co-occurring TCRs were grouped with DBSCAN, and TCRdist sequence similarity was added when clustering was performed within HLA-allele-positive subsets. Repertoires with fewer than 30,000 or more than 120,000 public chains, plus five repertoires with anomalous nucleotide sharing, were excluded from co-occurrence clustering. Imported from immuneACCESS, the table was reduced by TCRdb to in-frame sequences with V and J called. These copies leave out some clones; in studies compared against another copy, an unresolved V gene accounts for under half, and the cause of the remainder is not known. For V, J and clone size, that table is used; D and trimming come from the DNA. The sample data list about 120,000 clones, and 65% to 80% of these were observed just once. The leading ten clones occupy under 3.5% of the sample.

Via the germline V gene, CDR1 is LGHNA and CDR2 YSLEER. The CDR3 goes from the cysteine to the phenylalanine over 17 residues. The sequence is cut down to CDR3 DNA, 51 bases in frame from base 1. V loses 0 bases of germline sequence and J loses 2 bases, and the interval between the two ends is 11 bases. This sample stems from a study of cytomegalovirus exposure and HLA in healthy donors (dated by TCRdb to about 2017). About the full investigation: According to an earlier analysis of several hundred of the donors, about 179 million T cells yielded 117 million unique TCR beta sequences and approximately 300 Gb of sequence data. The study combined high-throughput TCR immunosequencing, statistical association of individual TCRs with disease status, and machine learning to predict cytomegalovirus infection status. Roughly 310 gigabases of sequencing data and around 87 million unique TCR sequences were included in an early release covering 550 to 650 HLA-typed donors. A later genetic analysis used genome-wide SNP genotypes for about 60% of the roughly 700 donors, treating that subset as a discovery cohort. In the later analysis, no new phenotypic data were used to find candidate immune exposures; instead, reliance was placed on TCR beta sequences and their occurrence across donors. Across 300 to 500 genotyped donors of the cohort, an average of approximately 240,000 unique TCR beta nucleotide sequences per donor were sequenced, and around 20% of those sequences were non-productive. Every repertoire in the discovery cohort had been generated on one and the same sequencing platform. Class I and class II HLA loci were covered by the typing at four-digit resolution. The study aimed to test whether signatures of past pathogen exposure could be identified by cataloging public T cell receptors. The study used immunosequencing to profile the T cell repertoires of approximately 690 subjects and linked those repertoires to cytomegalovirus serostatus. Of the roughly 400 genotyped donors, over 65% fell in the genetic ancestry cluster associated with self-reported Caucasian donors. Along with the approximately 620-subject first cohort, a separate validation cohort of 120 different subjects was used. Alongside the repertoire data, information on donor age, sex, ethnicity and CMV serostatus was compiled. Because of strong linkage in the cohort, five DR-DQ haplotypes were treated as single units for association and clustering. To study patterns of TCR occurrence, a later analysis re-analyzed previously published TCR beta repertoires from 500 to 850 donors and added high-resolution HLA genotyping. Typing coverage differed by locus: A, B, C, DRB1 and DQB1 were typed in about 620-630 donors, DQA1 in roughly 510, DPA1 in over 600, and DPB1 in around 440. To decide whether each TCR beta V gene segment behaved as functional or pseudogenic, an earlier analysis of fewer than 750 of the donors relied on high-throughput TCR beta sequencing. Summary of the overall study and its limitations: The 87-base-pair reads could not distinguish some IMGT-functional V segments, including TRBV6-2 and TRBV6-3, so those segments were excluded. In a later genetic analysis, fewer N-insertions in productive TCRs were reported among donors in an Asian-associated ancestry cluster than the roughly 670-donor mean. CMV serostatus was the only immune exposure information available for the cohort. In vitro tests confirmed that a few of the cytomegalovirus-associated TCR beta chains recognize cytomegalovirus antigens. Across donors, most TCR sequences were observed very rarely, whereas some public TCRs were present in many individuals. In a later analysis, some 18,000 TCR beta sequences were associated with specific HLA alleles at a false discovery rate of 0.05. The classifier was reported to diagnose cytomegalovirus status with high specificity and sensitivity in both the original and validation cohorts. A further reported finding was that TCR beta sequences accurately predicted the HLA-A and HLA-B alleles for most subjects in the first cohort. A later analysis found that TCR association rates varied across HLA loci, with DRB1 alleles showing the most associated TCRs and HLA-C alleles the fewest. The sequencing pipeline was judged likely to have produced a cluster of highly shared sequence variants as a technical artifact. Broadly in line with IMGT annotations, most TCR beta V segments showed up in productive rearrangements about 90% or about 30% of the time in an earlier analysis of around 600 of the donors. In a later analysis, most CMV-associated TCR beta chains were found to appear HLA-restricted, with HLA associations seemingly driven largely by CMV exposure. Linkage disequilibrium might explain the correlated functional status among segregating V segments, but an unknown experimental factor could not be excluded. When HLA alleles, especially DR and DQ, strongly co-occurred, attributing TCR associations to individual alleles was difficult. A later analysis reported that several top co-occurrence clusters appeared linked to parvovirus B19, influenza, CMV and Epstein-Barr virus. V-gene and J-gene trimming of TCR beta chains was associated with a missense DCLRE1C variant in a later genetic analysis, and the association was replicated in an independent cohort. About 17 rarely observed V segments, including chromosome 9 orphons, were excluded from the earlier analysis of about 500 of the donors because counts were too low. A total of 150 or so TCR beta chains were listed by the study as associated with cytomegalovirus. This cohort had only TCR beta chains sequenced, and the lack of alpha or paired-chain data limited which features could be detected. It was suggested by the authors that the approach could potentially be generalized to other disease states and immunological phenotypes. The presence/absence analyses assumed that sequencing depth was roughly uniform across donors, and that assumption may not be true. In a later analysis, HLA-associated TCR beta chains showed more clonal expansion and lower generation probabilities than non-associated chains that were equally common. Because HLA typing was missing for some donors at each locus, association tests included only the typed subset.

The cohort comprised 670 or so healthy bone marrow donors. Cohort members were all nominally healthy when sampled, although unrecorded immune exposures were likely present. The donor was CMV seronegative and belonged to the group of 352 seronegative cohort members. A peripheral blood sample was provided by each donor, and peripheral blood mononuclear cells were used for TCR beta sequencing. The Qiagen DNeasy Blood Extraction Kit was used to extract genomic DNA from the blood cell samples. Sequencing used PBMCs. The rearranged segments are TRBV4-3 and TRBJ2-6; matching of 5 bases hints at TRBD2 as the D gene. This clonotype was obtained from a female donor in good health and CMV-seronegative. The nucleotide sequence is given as TGCGCCAGCAGCCAAGATCGGAGGTCCGCTGGGGCCAACGTCCTGACTTTC. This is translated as CASSQDRRSAGANVLTF.